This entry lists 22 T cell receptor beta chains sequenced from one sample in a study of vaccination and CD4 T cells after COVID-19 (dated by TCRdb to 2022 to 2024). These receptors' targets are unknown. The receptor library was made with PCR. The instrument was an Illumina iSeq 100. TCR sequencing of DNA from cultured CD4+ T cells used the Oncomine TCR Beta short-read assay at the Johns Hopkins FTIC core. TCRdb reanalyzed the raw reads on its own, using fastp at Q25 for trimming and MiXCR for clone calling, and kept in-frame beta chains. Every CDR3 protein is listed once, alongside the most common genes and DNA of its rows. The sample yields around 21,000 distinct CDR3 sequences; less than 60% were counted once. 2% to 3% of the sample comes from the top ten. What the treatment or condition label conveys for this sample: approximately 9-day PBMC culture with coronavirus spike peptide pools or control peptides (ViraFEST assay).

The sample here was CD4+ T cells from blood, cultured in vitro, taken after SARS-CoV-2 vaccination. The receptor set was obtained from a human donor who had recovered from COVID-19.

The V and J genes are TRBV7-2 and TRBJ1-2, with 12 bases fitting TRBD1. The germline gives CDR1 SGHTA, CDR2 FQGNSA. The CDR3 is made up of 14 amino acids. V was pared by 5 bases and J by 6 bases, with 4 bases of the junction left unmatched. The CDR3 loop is CASSRDRGLNGYTF. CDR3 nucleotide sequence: TGTGCCAGCAGCCGGGACAGGGGGCTCAATGGCTACACCTTC.

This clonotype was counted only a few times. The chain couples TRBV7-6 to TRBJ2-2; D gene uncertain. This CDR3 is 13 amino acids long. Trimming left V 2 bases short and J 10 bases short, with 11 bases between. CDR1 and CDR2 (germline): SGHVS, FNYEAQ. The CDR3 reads CASSLRKLVELFF. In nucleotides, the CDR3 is TGTGCCAGCAGCTTACGCAAGCTGGTGGAGCTGTTTTTT.

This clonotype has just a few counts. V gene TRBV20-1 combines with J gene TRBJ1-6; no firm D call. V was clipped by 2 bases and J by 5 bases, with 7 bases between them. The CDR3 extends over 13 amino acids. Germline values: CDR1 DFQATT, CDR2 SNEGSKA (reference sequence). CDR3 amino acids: CSARFGNNSPLHF. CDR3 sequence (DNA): TGCAGTGCTAGATTCGGAAATAATTCACCCCTCCACTTT.

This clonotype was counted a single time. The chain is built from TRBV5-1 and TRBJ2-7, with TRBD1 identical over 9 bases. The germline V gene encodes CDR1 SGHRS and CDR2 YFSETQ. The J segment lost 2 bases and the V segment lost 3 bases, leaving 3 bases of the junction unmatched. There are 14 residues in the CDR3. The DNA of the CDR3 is TGCGCCAGCAGCTGGGGGGACAGGGCCTACGAGCAGTACTTC. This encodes CASSWGDRAYEQYF.

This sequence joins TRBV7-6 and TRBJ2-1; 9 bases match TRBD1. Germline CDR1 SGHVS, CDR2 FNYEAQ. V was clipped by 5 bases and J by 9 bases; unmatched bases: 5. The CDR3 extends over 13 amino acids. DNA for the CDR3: TGTGCCAGCAGCAGGGACAGGGAGGGTGAGCAGTTCTTC. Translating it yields CASSRDREGEQFF.

The CDR3 DNA reads as TGTGCCAGCAGCTTGCAGGGGAACAATCAGCCCCAGCATTTT. Amino acid sequence: CASSLQGNNQPQHF. The V gene is TRBV5-4, the J gene TRBJ1-5; D may be TRBD1 (6 bases). Germline CDR1 and CDR2: SGHNT and YYREEE (reference sequence). V was cut by 1 base and J by 3 bases, with 8 bases left in between. The CDR3 has 14 amino acids.

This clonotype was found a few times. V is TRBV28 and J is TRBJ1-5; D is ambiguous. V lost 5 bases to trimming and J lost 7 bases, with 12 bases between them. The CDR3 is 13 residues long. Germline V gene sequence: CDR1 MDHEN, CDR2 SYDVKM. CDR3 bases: TGTGCCAGCAGTGTTCAGATACTACAGCCCCAGCATTTT. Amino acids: CASSVQILQPQHF.

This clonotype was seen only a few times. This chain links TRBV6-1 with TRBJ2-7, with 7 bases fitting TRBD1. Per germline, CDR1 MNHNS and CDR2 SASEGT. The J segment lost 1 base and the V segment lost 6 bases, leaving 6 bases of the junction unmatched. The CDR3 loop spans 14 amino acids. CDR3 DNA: TGTGCCAGCAGGGTGGACAGGACATCCTACGAGCAGTACTTC. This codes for CASRVDRTSYEQYF.

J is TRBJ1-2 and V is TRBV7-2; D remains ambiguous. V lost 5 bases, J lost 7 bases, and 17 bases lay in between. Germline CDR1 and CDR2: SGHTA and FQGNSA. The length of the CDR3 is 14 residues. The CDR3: CASSQDRLVGGYTF. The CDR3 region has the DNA TGTGCCAGCAGCCAAGACCGCCTTGTGGGTGGCTACACCTTC.

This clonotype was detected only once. This CDR3 reads CASRQTSGETQYF. The CDR3 DNA sequence: TGTGCCAGCAGGCAGACTAGCGGAGAGACCCAGTACTTC. The chain employs TRBV6-2 or TRBV6-3 and TRBJ2-5; 9 bases are a match to TRBD2. The CDR3 is 13 amino acids. Germline V gives CDR1 MNHEY, CDR2 SVGEGT. Trimming at V came to 6 bases and at J to 4 bases, leaving 3 bases not matched to a gene.

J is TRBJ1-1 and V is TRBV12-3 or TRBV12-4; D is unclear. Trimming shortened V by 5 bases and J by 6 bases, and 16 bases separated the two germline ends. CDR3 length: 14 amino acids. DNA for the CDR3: TGTGCCAGCAGTGAACAAGTCAGTAGTTCTGAAGCTTTCTTT. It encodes CASSEQVSSSEAFF.

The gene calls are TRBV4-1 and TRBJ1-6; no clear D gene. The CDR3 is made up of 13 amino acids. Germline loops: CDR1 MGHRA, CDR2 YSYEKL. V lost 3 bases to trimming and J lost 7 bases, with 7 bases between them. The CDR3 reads CASSQGLNSPLHF. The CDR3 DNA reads TGCGCCAGCAGCCAGGGGTTGAATTCACCCCTCCACTTT.

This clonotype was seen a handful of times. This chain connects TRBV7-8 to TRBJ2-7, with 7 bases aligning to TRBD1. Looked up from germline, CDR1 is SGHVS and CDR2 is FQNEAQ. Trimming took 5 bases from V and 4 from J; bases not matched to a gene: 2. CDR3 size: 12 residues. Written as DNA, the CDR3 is TGTGCCAGCAGCCAACAGGGGTACGAGCAGTACTTC. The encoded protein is CASSQQGYEQYF.

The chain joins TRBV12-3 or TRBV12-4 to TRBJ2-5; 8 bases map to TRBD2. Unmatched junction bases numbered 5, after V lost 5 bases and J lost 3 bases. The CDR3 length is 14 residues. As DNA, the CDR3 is TGTGCCAGCAGTCCAGCGGGAGTGGAAGAGACCCAGTACTTC. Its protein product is CASSPAGVEETQYF.

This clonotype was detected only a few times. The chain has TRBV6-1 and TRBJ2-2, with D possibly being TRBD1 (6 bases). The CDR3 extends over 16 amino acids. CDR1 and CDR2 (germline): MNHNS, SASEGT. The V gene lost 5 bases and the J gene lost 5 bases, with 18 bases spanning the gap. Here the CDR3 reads CASSNPPGTPTGELFF. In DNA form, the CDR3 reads TGTGCCAGCAGTAACCCCCCCGGGACACCAACCGGGGAGCTGTTTTTT.

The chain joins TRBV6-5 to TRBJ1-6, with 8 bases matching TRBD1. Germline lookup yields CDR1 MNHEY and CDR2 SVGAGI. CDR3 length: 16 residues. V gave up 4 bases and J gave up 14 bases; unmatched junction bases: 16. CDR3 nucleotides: TGTGCCAGCAGTTCCTGGAAAGGACAGGGCCTGGTGACCCTCCACTTT. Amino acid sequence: CASSSWKGQGLVTLHF.

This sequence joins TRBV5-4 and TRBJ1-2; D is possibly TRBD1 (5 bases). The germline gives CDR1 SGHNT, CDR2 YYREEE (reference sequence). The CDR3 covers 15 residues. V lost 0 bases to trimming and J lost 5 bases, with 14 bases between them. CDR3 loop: CASSLASGGEYGYTF. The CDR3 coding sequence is TGTGCCAGCAGCTTGGCCTCGGGGGGGGAGTATGGCTACACCTTC.

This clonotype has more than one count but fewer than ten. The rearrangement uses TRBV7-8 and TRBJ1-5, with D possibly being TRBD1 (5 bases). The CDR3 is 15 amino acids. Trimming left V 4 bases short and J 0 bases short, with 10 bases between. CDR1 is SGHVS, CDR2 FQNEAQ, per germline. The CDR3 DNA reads TGTGCCAGCAGCTCCACGGGGGTTAGCAATCAGCCCCAGCATTTT. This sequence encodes CASSSTGVSNQPQHF.

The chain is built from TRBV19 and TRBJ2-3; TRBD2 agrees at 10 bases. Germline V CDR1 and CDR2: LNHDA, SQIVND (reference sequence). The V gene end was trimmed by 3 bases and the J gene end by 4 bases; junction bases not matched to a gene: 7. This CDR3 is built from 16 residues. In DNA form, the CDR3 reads TGTGCCAGTAGTATGCGGCTAGCGGGAGTAGCAGATACGCAGTATTTT. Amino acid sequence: CASSMRLAGVADTQYF. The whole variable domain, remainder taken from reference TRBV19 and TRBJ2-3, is DGGITQSPKYLFRKEGQNVTLSCEQNLNHDAMYWYRQDPGQGLRLIYYSQIVNDFQKGDIAEGYSVSREKKESFPLTVTSAQKNPTAFYLCASSMRLAGVADTQYFGPGTRLTVL.

The chain's CDR3 is CATSRDRGPGDEQFF. CDR3 bases: TGTGCCACCAGCAGAGATCGGGGACCAGGCGATGAGCAGTTCTTC. The J gene is TRBJ2-1, the V gene TRBV15; D might be TRBD1 or TRBD2, each matching 5 bases. This CDR3 has 15 amino acids. The germline V gene encodes CDR1 LNHNV and CDR2 YYDKDF (reference sequence). Between the trimmed V and J ends, which lost 0 bases and 8 bases, there was a span of 14 bases.

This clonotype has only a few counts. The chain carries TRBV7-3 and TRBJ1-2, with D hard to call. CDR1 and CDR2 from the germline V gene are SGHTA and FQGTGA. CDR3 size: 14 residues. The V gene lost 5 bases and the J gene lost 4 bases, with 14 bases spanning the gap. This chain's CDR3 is CASSPSVDGYGYTF. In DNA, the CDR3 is TGTGCCAGCAGCCCCTCCGTTGACGGCTATGGCTACACCTTC. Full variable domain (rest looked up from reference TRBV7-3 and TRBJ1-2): GAGVSQTPSNKVTEKGKYVELRCDPISGHTALYWYRQSLGQGPEFLIYFQGTGAADDSGLPNDRFFAVRPEGSVSTLKIQRTERGDSAVYLCASSPSVDGYGYTFGSGTRLTVV.

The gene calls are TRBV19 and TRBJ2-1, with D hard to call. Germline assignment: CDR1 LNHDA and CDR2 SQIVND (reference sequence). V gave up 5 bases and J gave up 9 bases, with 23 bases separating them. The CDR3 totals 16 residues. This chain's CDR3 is CASSWVIVAVPSEQFF. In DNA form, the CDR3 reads TGTGCCAGTAGTTGGGTCATTGTAGCTGTGCCGAGTGAGCAGTTCTTC.